This T cell receptor (beta chain) is drawn from a study of beta chain features in type 1 diabetes (dated by TCRdb to between 2017 and 2018). In terms of the full investigation: Mean age, gender distribution, total cell number and subset yield were not different between patients and healthy donors. Across all samples, 107,917,701 sorted cells were examined, and cell number per subset correlated strongly with RNA yield. The study compared the TCRB repertoires of sorted circulating CD4+ T cell subsets in recently diagnosed type 1 diabetes patients with those in matched healthy donors. Whereas all 30 or so donors provided naive and central memory subsets, regulatory and stem cell-like memory subsets were isolated from just 8 patients and roughly eight healthy donors. General findings and caveats noted by the study authors: Patients with type 1 diabetes made fewer insertions and deleted more nucleotides at VDJ recombination sites, implying thymic rearrangement abnormalities. Naive, central memory and regulatory TCRB repertoires appeared more similar among patients than among healthy donors. Because cDNA was sequenced instead of genomic DNA, activated cells with high expression could be over-represented, although the groups did not differ in activation or CD3 levels. Only small numbers of individuals were included in the HLA sub-analyses, which left unresolved whether HLA type had any influence on TCRB rearrangement. In all four CD4+ subsets, TCRB CDR3 length was moderately but significantly shorter in type 1 diabetes patients. Shorter templates might have been favored by PCR, but patient and control samples were amplified and corrected together, so both groups would have been affected equally by any skew.

This clone appeared a few times. No antigen is known for it. There are no base qualities to consult, and no much larger clone falls within one base. Each donor gave one peripheral blood draw, averaging roughly 120 mL, which was collected into heparinised tubes. A BD FACSAria II and a panel including CD45RO, CCR7, CD25, CD127, CD95 and CD27 were used to sort naive, central memory, regulatory and stem cell-like memory CD4+ T cells. All sorted populations exceeded 95% purity. PBMCs were isolated immediately by Lymphoprep density gradient centrifugation and stained directly without culture. To minimize batch effects, samples were stained and sorted in pairs, one healthy donor with one patient per experiment. The germline V gene (reference sequence) provides CDR1 SEHNR and CDR2 FQNEAQ. V has 5 bases trimmed and J has 7 bases trimmed; junction bases matching no gene number 5. From the cysteine through the phenylalanine, the CDR3 covers 12 amino acids. Only the CDR3 region is kept as DNA, spanning 36 bases read in frame from base 1.

The entire amount of isolated RNA was reverse transcribed using the High Capacity cDNA Reverse Transcription Kit, so the sequenced TCRB transcripts were expressed ones. Naive, central memory and regulatory T cell samples underwent deep immunoSEQ sequencing, averaging roughly 3.4 million total reads per sample. Sorted cells were lysed in RLT buffer and RNA was extracted with DNase-treated RNeasy Micro or Mini kits, depending on cell number. To prevent cross-contamination, each cell subset was processed individually, whereas patient and healthy donor samples were processed jointly. Using the immunoSEQ multiplex PCR, TCRB sequences were amplified from cDNA into 87-bp fragments spanning the CDR3 region. Amplicons were sequenced on the Illumina HiSeq platform. Under the source paper's analysis protocol: Synthetic template baselines were used to correct PCR bias computationally, reads within Hamming distance 2 were collapsed together, and singletons that could not be merged were discarded. Reads were aligned to IMGT to assign V, D and J genes, CDR3 length, and insertions or deletions at six rearrangement sites. Within each subset, clonotype counts were normalized to sorted cell number, after which true diversity and Gini coefficients were computed with the tcR R package. The overlap coefficient, calculated on TCRB nucleotide sequences, was used to quantify repertoire sharing. Out-of-frame TCRB sequences from naive cells were analyzed as a proxy for the pre-selection repertoire. TCRdb re-hosts the immuneACCESS table, in-frame sequences only. Its copies lack some clones; in the studies checked, an unresolved V gene accounts for under half of them, and the cause for the rest is not known. V, J and clone size derive from that table, while D and trimming were established from the DNA sequence. Across this sample there are 330,000 or so clones, with approximately 12% seen only once. The top ten clones comprise 0.0095% to 0.011% of the sample.

Sequenced: naive CD4+ T cells from blood. In light of the paper, this sample's cell subset or site label describes: true naive CD4+ T cells. The rearrangement combines TRBV7-9 with TRBJ2-7, and TRBD2 aligns with 7 junction nucleotides. The sequence was obtained from a woman aged 18-29 years with type 1 diabetes. The DNA is as follows: TGTGCCAGCAGCCAAAGGGAGGGGGAGCAGTACTTC. This yields the protein CASSQREGEQYF. This CDR3, with the reference TRBV7-9 and TRBJ2-7 proteins standing in past its ends, gives the full variable domain DTGVSQNPRHKITKRGQNVTFRCDPISEHNRLYWYRQTLGQGPEFLTYFQNEAQLEKSRLLSDRFSAERPKGSFSTLEIQRTEQGDSAMYLCASSQREGEQYFGPGTRLTVT.